This TCR beta chain emerged from a study of T cell repertoires in aging, cancer and after chemotherapy. TCR beta rearrangements were amplified from peripheral blood genomic DNA. In its sample, this clonotype is medium-sized. What it recognizes is unknown. A mixed TRB-A/B primer pool amplified rearranged TRB by multiplex touch-down PCR. One entry per CDR3 protein, called by TCRdb with MiXCR from the multiplex PCR reads. The sample lists 8,500 to 10,000 distinct CDR3 sequences; approximately 35% were seen once. General observations from the study: Across the chemotherapy interval, each cancer cohort showed higher median generation probability, suggesting thymic rebound. Age-matched healthy donors had significantly more diverse, less clonal blood TCR repertoires than untreated cancer patients.

The sequence came from a human donor in good health. Material: blood.

The DNA for the CDR3 is TGTGCCAGCAGCTCCGGGGGAGCGGGAGGAGATACGCAGTATTTT. Its translation is CASSSGGAGGDTQYF. This chain connects TRBV11-1 to TRBJ2-3, with TRBD2 identical over 9 bases. The CDR3 runs to 15 residues. Germline V gene sequence: CDR1 SGHAT, CDR2 FQDESV (reference sequence). V gave up 4 bases and J gave up 5 bases; unmatched junction bases: 7.